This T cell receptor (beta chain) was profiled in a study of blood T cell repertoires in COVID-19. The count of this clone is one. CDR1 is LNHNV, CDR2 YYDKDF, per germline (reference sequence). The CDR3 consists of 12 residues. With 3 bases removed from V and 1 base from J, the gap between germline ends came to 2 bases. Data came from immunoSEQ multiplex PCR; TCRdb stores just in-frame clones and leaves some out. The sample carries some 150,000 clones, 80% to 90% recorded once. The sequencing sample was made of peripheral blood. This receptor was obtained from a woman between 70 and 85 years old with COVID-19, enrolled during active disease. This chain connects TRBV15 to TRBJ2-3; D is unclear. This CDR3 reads CATSSGTDTQYF. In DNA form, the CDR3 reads TGTGCCACCAGCAGCGGCACAGATACGCAGTATTTT.